Below are 28 T cell receptor beta chains sequenced from a single sample in a study of shared clonotypes between healthy human individuals. TCRdb's table, derived via immunoSEQ multiplex PCR, lists solely in-frame clones and lacks some. The sample includes roughly 2,500,000 clones, roughly 93% of them seen just once. The sequenced sample was naive CD4+ T cells from PBMCs. Documented subset: CD45RA+ positively selected. The receptors here all came from a man aged 18 to 30 in good health. Some clones in this sample may be carry-over from other donors' samples.

The V gene is TRBV6-1, the J gene TRBJ1-2; TRBD1 agrees at 7 bases. CDR1 and CDR2 (germline): MNHNS, SASEGT. This CDR3 has 14 amino acids. J lost 4 bases, V lost 7 bases, and 9 bases had no gene match. DNA of the CDR3: TGTGCCAGCAAAAGGGCGTCAGGGGGCTATGGCTACACCTTC. Translation gives CASKRASGGYGYTF.

Remarks on this clone: The same CDR3 can be traced to other DNA sequences in this sample. This chain connects TRBV5-1 to TRBJ2-7, with TRBD1 matching 7 bases. Losses at the gene ends were 7 bases for V and 0 bases for J; bases not matched to a gene: 7. This CDR3 spans 14 amino acids. Per the germline V gene, CDR1 is SGHRS and CDR2 is YFSETQ. The CDR3 DNA reads TGCGCCAGCGCCGGGACAGCAAGCTCCTACGAGCAGTACTTC. Residues: CASAGTASSYEQYF.

Turning to this clone: An end of the junction differs from the germline gene, which may be a read error. Other DNA sequences in this sample translate to the same CDR3. The chain recombines TRBV15 with TRBJ1-2, with a possible D match to TRBD1 (5 bases). CDR1 and CDR2 (germline): LNHNV, YYDKDF (reference sequence). The CDR3 runs to 12 residues. CDR3 in amino acids: CATSRDSGGYTF. The CDR3 bases are TGTGCCACCAGTAGAGACAGTGGGGGCTACACCTTC.

The gene calls are TRBV7-2 and TRBJ1-2; D is unclear. The CDR3 has 15 amino acids. V was trimmed by 0 bases and J by 5 bases, leaving 13 bases between them. The germline CDR1 and CDR2 sequences are SGHTA and FQGNSA. CDR3 nucleotide sequence: TGTGCCAGCAGCTTAGCCTCCCTGGCGGATTATGGCTACACCTTC. Protein sequence: CASSLASLADYGYTF.

The CDR3 coding sequence is TGCAGTGTTGGCGCCTGGGAGACCCAGTACTTC. Amino acids: CSVGAWETQYF. This chain uses TRBV20-1 with TRBJ2-5, with D unresolved. V lost 7 bases to trimming and J lost 5 bases, with 11 bases between them. Germline CDR1 is DFQATT and CDR2 is SNEGSKA (reference sequence). CDR3 length: 11 residues.

The chain combines TRBV5-1 with TRBJ2-7; D possibly corresponds to TRBD2 (5 bases). The V end lost 4 bases, the J end lost 2 bases, and 16 bases lay between the germline ends. CDR3 length: 15 amino acids. Germline V gene data show CDR1 as SGHRS and CDR2 as YFSETQ. The DNA of the CDR3 is TGCGCCAGCAGCCTGGACGTAGCGTCGACCTACGAGCAGTACTTC. Translation: CASSLDVASTYEQYF.

The rearrangement links TRBV4-1 to TRBJ2-3, with D possibly being TRBD1 (6 bases). V was shortened by 4 bases and J by 6 bases, with 17 bases between the two germline ends. The germline V gene has CDR1 MGHRA and CDR2 YSYEKL. This CDR3 is built from 15 residues. CDR3 sequence (DNA): TGCGCCAGCAGCCGGTTGGGGGCAGCGAAGGATACGCAGTATTTT. Protein: CASSRLGAAKDTQYF.

This rearrangement joins TRBV7-9 to TRBJ2-3; 7 nucleotides line up with TRBD1. CDR1 is SEHNR, CDR2 FQNEAQ, per germline (reference sequence). V lost 1 base to trimming and J lost 0 bases; unmatched junction nucleotides: 7. The CDR3 spans 17 residues. CDR3 bases: TGTGCCAGCAGCTTAGAGCAGGGGGATCGGAGCACAGATACGCAGTATTTT. Translated, it gives CASSLEQGDRSTDTQYF.

The chain has TRBV6-5 and TRBJ2-7, with TRBD2 identical over 10 bases. The CDR3 totals 14 residues. Germline CDR1 MNHEY, CDR2 SVGAGI. V gave up 4 bases and J gave up 2 bases; unmatched junction bases: 2. In DNA, the CDR3 is TGTGCCAGCAGTTTACTAGCGGGGCCCTACGAGCAGTACTTC. Translated: CASSLLAGPYEQYF.

The V gene is TRBV9, the J gene TRBJ2-2; the D gene is possibly TRBD1 (6 bases). The CDR3 consists of 17 residues. CDR1 is SGDLS and CDR2 is YYNGEE in the germline V gene. Trimming took 2 bases from V and 1 from J, leaving 15 bases between them. CDR3 nucleotides: TGTGCCAGCAGCGTCCCCAGGGGCGCCAGGAACACCGGGGAGCTGTTTTTT. As protein: CASSVPRGARNTGELFF.

This clone is a singleton in its sample. The chain links TRBV14 to TRBJ2-5; D is undetermined. Looked up from germline, CDR1 is SGHDN and CDR2 is FVKESK. The CDR3 sequence is 17 residues long. V was trimmed by 4 bases and J by 5 bases, leaving 23 bases between them. CDR3 residues: CASSRSRNSFGLETQYF. The CDR3 DNA sequence: TGTGCCAGCAGCCGGAGTCGAAACAGCTTCGGCCTGGAGACCCAGTACTTC.

This chain joins TRBV19 and TRBJ2-7; D is ambiguous. This CDR3 is built from 14 residues. Trimming took off 4 bases at V and 7 bases at J, with 17 bases between the two ends. In germline, CDR1 is LNHDA, CDR2 SQIVND (reference sequence). As DNA, the CDR3 is TGTGCCAGTAGTACTCAAACCGGGCCTTTGGAGCAGTACTTC. It yields the protein CASSTQTGPLEQYF.

J is TRBJ1-1 and V is TRBV7-3; D uncertain. CDR3 length: 14 residues. Germline V gives CDR1 SGHTA, CDR2 FQGTGA. Trimming removed 5 bases from V and 1 base from J, with 11 bases in between. CDR3 bases: TGTGCCAGCAGCGAGGTCCCGCAGAACACTGAAGCTTTCTTT. As protein: CASSEVPQNTEAFF.

This clone was counted once. This rearrangement joins TRBV6-1 to TRBJ2-7, with TRBD1 matching over 9 bases. Germline CDR1 and CDR2: MNHNS and SASEGT. The length of the CDR3 is 15 residues. V lost 4 bases, J lost 0 bases, and 4 bases stayed unmatched. DNA of the CDR3: TGTGCCAGCAGTGTTCGGACAGGGGTCTCCTACGAGCAGTACTTC. It translates to CASSVRTGVSYEQYF.

This chain links TRBV9 with TRBJ2-5; the match to TRBD2 covers 9 bases. There are 17 residues in the CDR3. Trimming at V came to 4 bases and at J to 2 bases, leaving 12 bases not matched to a gene. Germline CDR1 reads SGDLS; CDR2 reads YYNGEE. CDR3 sequence (DNA): TGTGCCAGCAGCCCCCCCCCACATAGCGGGAGACAAGAGACCCAGTACTTC. Encoded protein: CASSPPPHSGRQETQYF. The entire variable domain, with the rest obtained from reference TRBV9 and TRBJ2-5, is as follows: DSGVTQTPKHLITATGQRVTLRCSPRSGDLSVYWYQQSLDQGLQFLIQYYNGEERAKGNILERFSAQQFPDLHSELNLSSLELGDSALYFCASSPPPHSGRQETQYFGPGTRLLVL.

The chain recombines TRBV7-2 with TRBJ2-7; 7 nucleotides agree with TRBD1. In germline, CDR1 is SGHTA, CDR2 FQGNSA. CDR3 length: 15 amino acids. With 3 bases clipped from V and 3 bases from J, the junction kept 8 bases outside the gene matches. CDR3 sequence reads: CASSFRQGPYYEQYF. The CDR3 DNA reads as TGTGCCAGCAGCTTCAGACAGGGACCGTACTACGAGCAGTACTTC.

The rearrangement joins TRBV2 to TRBJ2-5, with 10 bases fitting TRBD1. Trimming removed 4 bases from V and 6 bases from J; junction bases left unmatched: 2. The CDR3 covers 13 residues. Per the germline V gene, CDR1 is SNHLY and CDR2 is FYNNEI. In DNA form, the CDR3 reads TGTGCCAGCAGTGGGACAGGGGGACAGACCCAGTACTTC. Protein: CASSGTGGQTQYF.

The rearrangement joins TRBV6-5 to TRBJ1-5, with D unclear. This CDR3 contains 13 residues. V was shortened by 5 bases and J by 0 bases, with 5 bases between the two germline ends. CDR1 and CDR2 from the germline V gene are MNHEY and SVGAGI. In nucleotides, the CDR3 is TGTGCCAGCAGTGCGTATAGCAATCAGCCCCAGCATTTT. This codes for CASSAYSNQPQHF.

CDR3 sequence (DNA): TGTGCCAGCAGCTTAGCCGGGGGGGTCCAAGAGACCCAGTACTTC. Translated: CASSLAGGVQETQYF. This chain joins TRBV7-6 and TRBJ2-5, with TRBD2 matching 8 bases. The CDR3 is 15 amino acids. V shed 0 bases, J shed 1 base, and the junction held 1 base outside the gene matches. CDR1 is SGHVS, CDR2 FNYEAQ, per germline.

The chain is built from TRBV2 and TRBJ2-5; 9 bases fit TRBD2. The V segment lost 4 bases and the J segment 4 bases; nucleotides outside the gene matches: 1. Germline CDR1 is SNHLY and CDR2 is FYNNEI. CDR3 size: 13 residues. The CDR3 DNA reads TGTGCCAGCAGTGCTAGCGGGGTAGAGACCCAGTACTTC. Its translation is CASSASGVETQYF. The variable domain in full, completed from reference TRBV2 and TRBJ2-5, reads EPEVTQTPSHQVTQMGQEVILRCVPISNHLYFYWYRQILGQKVEFLVSFYNNEISEKSEIFDDQFSVERPDGSNFTLKIRSTKLEDSAMYFCASSASGVETQYFGPGTRLLVL.

The chain is built from TRBV27 and TRBJ1-2; 7 nucleotides line up with TRBD1. Germline trimming cut 5 bases from V and 4 bases from J; bases unmatched to any gene: 7. Germline-derived CDR1 and CDR2 are MNHEY and SMNVEV (reference sequence). This CDR3 is built from 14 residues. CDR3 sequence reads: CASSPRDSLYGYTF. CDR3 coding DNA: TGTGCCAGCAGTCCTCGGGACAGTCTCTATGGCTACACCTTC.

Details on this clone: Other DNA sequences in the same sample also yield this CDR3. This chain links TRBV5-1 with TRBJ2-7; 8 bases are a match to TRBD2. The CDR3 contains 15 residues. J gave up 2 bases and V 2 bases, and 6 bases lay outside the gene matches. Germline V CDR1 and CDR2: SGHRS, YFSETQ. The CDR3 loop is CASSFGLAGPYEQYF. The CDR3 DNA reads TGCGCCAGCAGCTTCGGTCTAGCGGGCCCCTACGAGCAGTACTTC.

This clone showed up just a few times. The sample holds other DNA sequences that translate to the same CDR3. The V gene is TRBV14, the J gene TRBJ1-1, with D uncertain. Trimming stripped 8 bases from V and 0 bases from J, with 10 bases between. The germline gives CDR1 SGHDN, CDR2 FVKESK. The CDR3 length is 13 residues. CDR3 nucleotides: TGTGCCAGCTCCCCAAGTATGAACACTGAAGCTTTCTTT. This translates into CASSPSMNTEAFF.

This clone was counted a single time. This chain uses TRBV28 with TRBJ1-2; 9 nucleotides line up with TRBD1. V lost 3 bases and J lost 2; bases outside the gene matches: 16. The germline gives CDR1 MDHEN, CDR2 SYDVKM. The CDR3 contains 19 residues. The CDR3 DNA sequence: TGTGCCAGCAGTTTCCTGCCCTGGGACAGGGTACCCGAGAACTATGGCTACACCTTC. Protein product: CASSFLPWDRVPENYGYTF.

V is TRBV6-6 and J is TRBJ2-2; possibly TRBD1 or TRBD2 for D (6 bases each). The V gene lost 4 bases and the J gene lost 3 bases, with 15 bases spanning the gap. Germline V gene lookup returns CDR1 MNHNY and CDR2 SVGAGI (reference sequence). This CDR3 has 16 amino acids. CDR3 bases: TGTGCCAGCAGTTGGGGGGCCTTGGGGGACACCGGGGAGCTGTTTTTT. Amino acids: CASSWGALGDTGELFF.

With respect to this clone: The junction differs from germline at one of its ends, possibly a read error. The chain links TRBV10-3 to TRBJ1-4, with D perhaps TRBD1 (6 bases). Germline CDR1 is ENHRY and CDR2 is SYGVKD. The CDR3 length is 14 residues. CDR3 sequence: CASSETGAEGKLFF. CDR3 nucleotide sequence: TGTGCCAGCAGTGAAACGGGGGCGGAGGGAAAACTGTTTTTT.

The chain carries TRBV14 and TRBJ2-5, with a tentative D call TRBD2 (5 bases). Trimming stripped 2 bases from V and 5 bases from J, with 12 bases between. There are 14 residues in the CDR3. Germline V lookup: CDR1 SGHDN, CDR2 FVKESK. The CDR3 region is CASSQTRGWETQYF. The CDR3 DNA follows: TGTGCCAGCAGCCAAACAAGAGGGTGGGAGACCCAGTACTTC.

The CDR3 reads CATSREQGGETQYF. CDR3 DNA sequence: TGTGCCACCAGCAGAGAACAGGGAGGCGAGACCCAGTACTTC. The rearrangement links TRBV15 to TRBJ2-5; TRBD1 or TRBD2 may be the D gene (6 bases each). Germline CDR1 and CDR2: LNHNV and YYDKDF (reference sequence). This CDR3 region has 14 residues. V was clipped by 0 bases and J by 5 bases, with 10 bases between them.